This TCR beta chain was profiled in a study of blood T cell repertoires in COVID-19. CDR1 and CDR2 from the germline V gene are SEHNR and FQNEAQ (reference sequence). V was clipped by 5 bases and J by 2 bases; unmatched bases: 3. This CDR3 has 14 amino acids. Original processing notes: Amplification with reference gene primers provided the estimates of nucleated cell counts. Libraries were prepared by immunoSEQ multiplex PCR; TCRdb keeps only in-frame clonotypes and omits some of them. For V, J and clone size, that table is used; D and trimming come from the DNA. The sample has 120,000 to 150,000 clones; 70% to 90% are singletons.

The V gene is TRBV7-9, the J gene TRBJ2-7, with 10 bases lining up with TRBD1. The sequence was collected from a woman of 80 years or more with acute or convalescent COVID-19. Specimen: peripheral blood. The CDR3, as DNA: TGTGCCAGCAGCAATGGACAGGGGGCCTACGAGCAGTACTTC. Encoded protein: CASSNGQGAYEQYF.